A single sample is the source of the 19 T cell receptor beta chains below, sequenced in a study of blood T cell repertoires in COVID-19. Measured with immunoSEQ multiplex PCR; TCRdb has only the in-frame clones, and not every one. The sample records around 300,000 clones, more than 70% being singletons. Sequenced sample: peripheral blood. The receptors here all came from a man aged 25 to 40 with active or convalescent COVID-19.

V and J are TRBV10-3 and TRBJ2-7, with 8 nucleotides matching TRBD1. The V segment lost 7 bases and the J segment 6 bases; nucleotides outside the gene matches: 11. The germline gives CDR1 ENHRY, CDR2 SYGVKD. The CDR3 is 14 amino acids. DNA of the CDR3: TGTGCCATCACCCCGGACAGGGAACAAATCGAGCAGTACTTC. Residues: CAITPDREQIEQYF.

The chain recombines TRBV9 with TRBJ2-7; a possible D gene is TRBD1 (5 bases). The CDR3 is 14 residues long. Trimming shortened V by 0 bases and J by 7 bases, and 14 bases separated the two germline ends. Looked up from germline, CDR1 is SGDLS and CDR2 is YYNGEE. This CDR3 is CASSVEGPLGEQYF. DNA for the CDR3: TGTGCCAGCAGCGTAGAGGGGCCCCTAGGAGAGCAGTACTTC.

The gene calls are TRBV3-1 (or the pseudogene TRBV3-2) and TRBJ2-5; D possibly corresponds to TRBD2 (5 bases). This CDR3 spans 14 amino acids. Germline CDR1 reads LGHDT; CDR2 reads YNNKEL (reference sequence). Deletions cut 2 bases from V and 5 bases from J, with 12 bases between. The CDR3 nucleotides read TGTGCCAGCAGCCAAAACGGAGGTAGTGAGACCCAGTACTTC. Translation: CASSQNGGSETQYF.

As DNA, the CDR3 is TGTGCCAGCTCCAGACAGGGCGGGAATTCACCCCTCCACTTT. The encoded protein is CASSRQGGNSPLHF. The chain joins TRBV27 to TRBJ1-6; 7 bases map to TRBD1. CDR3 length: 14 residues. Germline values: CDR1 MNHEY, CDR2 SMNVEV (reference sequence). V was clipped by 8 bases and J by 7 bases; unmatched bases: 8.

This chain joins TRBV7-9 and TRBJ1-2, with a possible D match to TRBD1 (5 bases). The V and J ends lost 4 bases and 2 bases respectively, with 14 bases between them. This CDR3 is built from 15 residues. The V gene's germline CDR1 is SEHNR and CDR2 FQNEAQ (reference sequence). The CDR3 sequence: CASSSDSSLNYGYTF. The DNA of the CDR3 is TGTGCCAGCAGCTCCGACAGCTCTTTAAACTATGGCTACACCTTC.

This chain joins TRBV7-2 and TRBJ1-5; unclear D gene. CDR3 length equals 15 residues. Per the germline V gene, CDR1 is SGHTA and CDR2 is FQGNSA. The V and J ends lost 6 bases and 3 bases respectively, with 15 bases between them. The CDR3 spells CASSRRVPTNQPQHF. CDR3 bases: TGTGCCAGCAGTCGACGGGTTCCAACCAATCAGCCCCAGCATTTT.

The chain combines TRBV4-3 with TRBJ1-4; 9 bases line up with TRBD1. The CDR3 covers 16 residues. The germline V gene encodes CDR1 LGHNA and CDR2 YSLEER. V shed 4 bases and J 6 bases; nucleotides not matched to a gene: 9. CDR3 bases: TGCGCCAGCAGCCGAGGATTGACAGGGGGATATGAAAAACTGTTTTTT. Its protein is CASSRGLTGGYEKLFF.

This clone was seen more than once but under ten times. The chain couples TRBV9 to TRBJ2-1, with 8 bases fitting TRBD1. Germline V gene lookup returns CDR1 SGDLS and CDR2 YYNGEE. This CDR3 comprises 16 residues. Germline trimming cut 3 bases from V and 8 bases from J; bases unmatched to any gene: 13. Here the CDR3 DNA reads TGTGCCAGCAGCGGACGTAGGGACAGGCCTCTCGATGAGCAGTTCTTC. This translates into CASSGRRDRPLDEQFF.

CDR3 amino acids: CASSLYSPEAFF. DNA of the CDR3: TGTGCCAGCAGCTTGTACAGCCCCGAAGCTTTCTTT. J is TRBJ1-1 and V is TRBV7-2; D remains unclear. Trimming removed 3 bases from V and 8 bases from J, with 10 bases in between. This CDR3 is 12 amino acids long. Per germline, CDR1 SGHTA and CDR2 FQGNSA.

The genes are TRBV9 and TRBJ1-1, with 10 nucleotides matching TRBD1. The J segment lost 6 bases and the V segment lost 4 bases, leaving 9 bases of the junction unmatched. Germline values: CDR1 SGDLS, CDR2 YYNGEE. The CDR3 runs 15 residues. In nucleotides, the CDR3 is TGTGCCAGCAGCTTGTTGACAGGGGGCTCGGCTGAAGCTTTCTTT. Translation gives CASSLLTGGSAEAFF.

V is TRBV19 and J is TRBJ1-3; D call uncertain. This CDR3 region has 15 residues. V lost 8 bases, J lost 0 bases, and 14 bases lay in between. Germline loops: CDR1 LNHDA, CDR2 SQIVND (reference sequence). The CDR3 here is CASSSRVSSGNTIYF. In nucleotides, the CDR3 is TGTGCCAGTTCCTCGAGAGTTTCCTCTGGAAACACCATATATTTT.

This clone came up once. The chain recombines TRBV19 with TRBJ1-2; 9 bases align to TRBD1. The CDR3 has 16 residues. Germline V gene data show CDR1 as LNHDA and CDR2 as SQIVND (reference sequence). After removal of 2 bases from V and 1 base from J, the junction contained 5 bases not matched to a gene. This CDR3 reads CASSILPGQGNYGYTF. The CDR3 nucleotides are TGTGCCAGTAGTATACTGCCGGGACAGGGTAACTATGGCTACACCTTC. Full variable domain (rest looked up from reference TRBV19 and TRBJ1-2): DGGITQSPKYLFRKEGQNVTLSCEQNLNHDAMYWYRQDPGQGLRLIYYSQIVNDFQKGDIAEGYSVSREKKESFPLTVTSAQKNPTAFYLCASSILPGQGNYGYTFGSGTRLTVV.

The chain uses TRBV2 and TRBJ2-2; D is uncertain. Per germline, CDR1 SNHLY and CDR2 FYNNEI. Between the trimmed V and J ends, which lost 7 bases and 3 bases, there was a span of 12 bases. The CDR3 covers 14 residues. For the CDR3, the DNA is TGTGCCAGCACTTGGGCTTATCACACCGGGGAGCTGTTTTTT. Its protein is CASTWAYHTGELFF. Full variable domain (rest looked up from reference TRBV2 and TRBJ2-2): EPEVTQTPSHQVTQMGQEVILRCVPISNHLYFYWYRQILGQKVEFLVSFYNNEISEKSEIFDDQFSVERPDGSNFTLKIRSTKLEDSAMYFCASTWAYHTGELFFGEGSRLTVL.

The chain links TRBV2 to TRBJ2-1; possibly TRBD1 for D (6 bases). CDR1 is SNHLY, CDR2 FYNNEI, per germline. The V gene lost 5 bases and the J gene lost 7 bases, with 9 bases spanning the gap. The CDR3 sequence is 12 residues long. CDR3 in DNA: TGTGCCAGCAGTTGGGACATTAATGAGCAGTTCTTC. It translates to CASSWDINEQFF.

This clone was counted a few times. This chain links TRBV13 with TRBJ1-1, with TRBD1 matching over 7 bases. This CDR3 region has 14 residues. Germline CDR1 and CDR2: PRHDT and FYEKMQ (reference sequence). J lost 6 bases, V lost 0 bases, and 4 bases had no gene match. The CDR3 loop reads CASSLGQGVPEAFF. In DNA form, the CDR3 reads TGTGCCAGCAGCTTAGGCCAGGGGGTCCCTGAAGCTTTCTTT.

V and J are TRBV11-2 and TRBJ2-2; the match to TRBD2 covers 8 bases. With 3 bases clipped from V and 2 bases from J, the junction kept 5 bases outside the gene matches. The CDR3 is 16 residues long. Germline CDR1 SGHAT, CDR2 FQNNGV. The DNA for the CDR3 is TGTGCCAGCAGCTTTACTAGCGGCTTTAACACCGGGGAGCTGTTTTTT. Translation gives CASSFTSGFNTGELFF.

This rearrangement joins TRBV6-2 or TRBV6-3 to TRBJ1-1, with 9 bases fitting TRBD1. The CDR3 is made up of 15 amino acids. Trimming took 5 bases from V and 6 from J; bases not matched to a gene: 10. Per the germline V gene, CDR1 is MNHEY and CDR2 is SVGEGT. The CDR3 region is CASSNPPGQGPEAFF. CDR3 DNA: TGTGCCAGCAGTAACCCTCCGGGACAGGGACCTGAAGCTTTCTTT.

This clone was seen only once. The chain joins TRBV20-1 to TRBJ2-7, with 11 positions matching TRBD1. J was trimmed by 2 bases and V by 3 bases; bases with no gene match: 15. Germline values: CDR1 DFQATT, CDR2 SNEGSKA (reference sequence). The CDR3 has 18 residues. The CDR3 reads CSASARDRGFERPYEQYF. In nucleotides, the CDR3 is TGCAGTGCTAGTGCGAGGGACAGGGGGTTTGAAAGACCCTACGAGCAGTACTTC.

The V gene is TRBV7-9, the J gene TRBJ1-1; 11 positions match TRBD1. V shed 3 bases and J 2 bases; nucleotides not matched to a gene: 2. Germline V gene lookup returns CDR1 SEHNR and CDR2 FQNEAQ (reference sequence). This CDR3 contains 15 residues. This chain's CDR3 is CASSLDRGRNTEAFF. As DNA, the CDR3 is TGTGCCAGCAGCTTGGACAGGGGGCGCAACACTGAAGCTTTCTTT.